Below, 3 T cell receptor beta chains from the same sample are listed, as sequenced in a study of T cells expressing NK-cell markers. Reprocessing the 5' RACE reads, TCRdb reports a single entry for every CDR3 protein and omits DNA. Its table records approximately 110,000 distinct CDR3 sequences. Source material: blood T cells: a sorted CD56 or NKG2C T cell subset, CD4+ or CD8+ T cells, or bulk PBMC T cells (not recorded which). Receptor source: a woman aged 18-70 years in good health.

The chain carries TRBV20-1 and TRBJ2-1; as DNA is missing, the TRBD2 call by TCRdb cannot be tested. Germline loops: CDR1 DFQATT, CDR2 SNEGSKA (reference sequence). The CDR3 covers 14 residues. The CDR3 region is CSAQSGGGYNEQFF.

This CDR3 is CAISGGGTEAFF. The rearrangement links TRBV10-3 to TRBJ1-1. CDR1 is ENHRY and CDR2 is SYGVKD in the germline V gene. CDR3 length: 12 residues.

This chain connects TRBV12-3 or TRBV12-4 to TRBJ1-5; TCRdb gives TRBD1 as the D gene, but with no DNA this cannot be confirmed. The CDR3 spans 12 residues. This CDR3 reads CASSPDGQPQHF.